This T cell receptor beta chain was sequenced in a study of T cell repertoires in cytomegalovirus infection. Turning to the study itself: CMV epitopes that were recently identified and HLA-C-restricted were used alongside well-studied HLA-B-restricted ones. Indications of both CMV infection and matching HLA type were provided by public TCR beta signatures.

TCRdb reprocessed the reads via MiXCR and lists one record per CDR3 protein. The table shows 300,000 or so distinct CDR3 sequences, with around a quarter occurring only once. CDR3 length equals 14 residues. J lost 5 bases, V lost 1 base, and 3 bases had no gene match. Germline assignment: CDR1 SGHNT and CDR2 YYREEE (reference sequence). Concerning this clonotype itself: Its cognate antigen is unknown.

The rearrangement uses TRBV5-4 and TRBJ2-1, with 7 bases matching TRBD2. The receptor was derived from a human donor in good health (CMV status not recorded). Some clones in this sample may be carry-over from other donors' samples. The material sequenced was cultured PBMCs, taken from culture after CMV antigen stimulation. As DNA, the CDR3 is TGTGCCAGCAGCTTGAGGGACTACCACAATGAGCAGTTCTTC. Encoded protein: CASSLRDYHNEQFF.